Listed here are 28 T cell receptor beta chains from one sample, sequenced in a study of cytomegalovirus exposure and HLA in healthy donors. A multiplex PCR was run with 60 Vbeta primers and 13 Jbeta primers. Assay used: immunoSEQ multiplex PCR; TCRdb lists only in-frame clones, some missing. The sample table sets out around 80,000 clones. Sequences were obtained from PBMCs. The receptors shown here come from a man aged 40-49 years in good health and CMV-seronegative.

CDR3 DNA sequence: TGCGCCAGCAGCTTGGTAGGGGGTAGGGAGACCCAGTACTTC. It codes for CASSLVGGRETQYF. The chain recombines TRBV5-1 with TRBJ2-5, with D tentatively TRBD1 (6 bases). Trimming took 0 bases from V and 5 from J, leaving 11 bases between them. The CDR3 consists of 14 residues. Germline V gives CDR1 SGHRS, CDR2 YFSETQ.

The gene calls are TRBV5-1 and TRBJ1-1; TRBD1 aligns across 9 bases. CDR3 length: 15 residues. The V and J ends lost 4 bases and 5 bases, in that order; junction bases with no gene match: 9. Germline V CDR1 and CDR2: SGHRS, YFSETQ. The CDR3 loop is CASSTGQGRNTEAFF. In DNA, the CDR3 is TGCGCCAGCAGCACCGGACAGGGGAGAAATACTGAAGCTTTCTTT.

The chain uses TRBV4-3 and TRBJ2-7; tentatively, D is TRBD1 (6 bases). The CDR3 has 14 amino acids. Germline V gene data show CDR1 as LGHNA and CDR2 as YSLEER. The V and J ends lost 3 bases and 3 bases respectively, with 12 bases between them. The CDR3 sequence: CASSQRGDNYEQYF. The CDR3 DNA is TGCGCCAGCAGCCAGAGAGGGGACAACTACGAGCAGTACTTC.

The chain carries TRBV11-2 and TRBJ2-7; TRBD2 matches 8 bases. Germline V gene lookup returns CDR1 SGHAT and CDR2 FQNNGV. The trim removed 6 bases at V and 2 bases at J, leaving 6 bases unmatched. The length of the CDR3 is 14 residues. CDR3 loop: CASRASGYTYEQYF. The CDR3 coding sequence is TGTGCCAGCAGGGCTAGCGGGTATACCTACGAGCAGTACTTC.

The CDR3 protein is CASSQESPRRSGELFF. The CDR3 DNA reads as TGCGCCAGCAGCCAAGAGTCGCCAAGGAGGTCCGGGGAGCTGTTTTTT. The chain uses TRBV4-3 and TRBJ2-2, with a weak D call TRBD2 (5 bases). This CDR3 contains 16 residues. Trimming left V 0 bases short and J 6 bases short, with 14 bases between. Germline values: CDR1 LGHNA, CDR2 YSLEER.

V gene TRBV18 combines with J gene TRBJ1-6; TRBD1 matches 9 bases. The junction had 5 bases not matched to a gene; V was cut back by 4 bases and J by 4 bases. The germline V gene encodes CDR1 KGHSH and CDR2 LQKENI. The CDR3 sequence is 16 residues long. In DNA, the CDR3 is TGTGCCAGCTCACTCCGGGACAGGGCGTATAATTCACCCCTCCACTTT. Translation gives CASSLRDRAYNSPLHF.

J is TRBJ1-1 and V is TRBV5-1; D is possibly TRBD1 (5 bases). Germline CDR1 reads SGHRS; CDR2 reads YFSETQ. The V end was cut by 0 bases, the J end by 2 bases, with 8 bases between. The CDR3 is 14 residues long. The CDR3 coding sequence is TGCGCCAGCAGCTTGGCCCAGGGAAACACTGAAGCTTTCTTT. As protein: CASSLAQGNTEAFF.

The chain combines TRBV7-2 with TRBJ1-3, with D hard to call. This CDR3 contains 15 residues. V was trimmed by 1 base and J by 0 bases, leaving 7 bases between them. Germline CDR1 reads SGHTA; CDR2 reads FQGNSA. The CDR3 loop reads CASSLGEGSGNTIYF. The CDR3 nucleotides are TGTGCCAGCAGCTTAGGGGAGGGCTCTGGAAACACCATATATTTT.

The J gene is TRBJ1-2, the V gene TRBV7-2; 8 bases are a match to TRBD1. The germline gives CDR1 SGHTA, CDR2 FQGNSA. The V segment lost 5 bases and the J segment 7 bases; nucleotides outside the gene matches: 9. The CDR3 has 14 amino acids. The CDR3 loop is CASSQDRVPGGYTF. DNA of the CDR3: TGTGCCAGCAGCCAGGACAGGGTACCTGGTGGCTACACCTTC.

V and J are TRBV5-4 and TRBJ1-6; 8 bases are a match to TRBD1. Unmatched junction bases numbered 6, after V lost 3 bases and J lost 10 bases. The CDR3 contains 14 residues. The germline V gene has CDR1 SGHNT and CDR2 YYREEE (reference sequence). The CDR3 region has the DNA TGTGCCAGCAGCTGGAGGGACAGGCAATCACCCCTCCACTTT. Protein product: CASSWRDRQSPLHF.

This rearrangement joins TRBV6-5 to TRBJ1-1; tentative D call: TRBD1 (6 bases). This CDR3 is 15 amino acids long. CDR1 and CDR2 from the germline V gene are MNHEY and SVGAGI. V was pared by 1 base and J by 4 bases, with 13 bases between. The CDR3 bases are TGTGCCAGCAGTTACTACGTAAGGGGGGGCACTGAAGCTTTCTTT. This codes for CASSYYVRGGTEAFF.

Turning to this clone: In the same sample, other DNA sequences code for this CDR3. The chain links TRBV5-6 to TRBJ2-5, with D possibly matching TRBD1 (5 bases). Deletions cut 4 bases from V and 7 bases from J, with 17 bases between. The CDR3 totals 14 residues. The germline V gene has CDR1 SGHDT and CDR2 YYEEEE. The CDR3 protein is CASSHDRGKGTQYF. CDR3 nucleotides: TGTGCCAGCAGCCACGACAGAGGCAAGGGGACCCAGTACTTC. Complete variable domain (other parts from reference TRBV5-6 and TRBJ2-5): DAGVTQSPTHLIKTRGQQVTLRCSPKSGHDTVSWYQQALGQGPQFIFQYYEEEERQRGNFPDRFSGHQFPNYSSELNVNALLLGDSALYLCASSHDRGKGTQYFGPGTRLLVL.

The chain uses TRBV10-3 and TRBJ1-3; 9 bases are a match to TRBD1. Germline values: CDR1 ENHRY, CDR2 SYGVKD. The CDR3 extends over 16 amino acids. Losses at the gene ends were 5 bases for V and 0 bases for J; bases not matched to a gene: 5. The CDR3 DNA reads TGTGCCATCAGTCCCGGGACAGGGCCCTCTGGAAACACCATATATTTT. It codes for CAISPGTGPSGNTIYF.

The rearrangement uses TRBV5-1 and TRBJ2-5; D is possibly TRBD2 (6 bases). Between the trimmed V and J ends, which lost 3 bases and 11 bases, there was a span of 14 bases. This CDR3 is 12 amino acids long. Germline lookup yields CDR1 SGHRS and CDR2 YFSETQ. For the CDR3, the DNA is TGCGCCAGCAGCTGGCCCCCGGGGGAGCAGTACTTC. Protein sequence: CASSWPPGEQYF.

The rearrangement uses TRBV5-6 and TRBJ2-7; D call uncertain. The V gene's germline CDR1 is SGHDT and CDR2 YYEEEE. The CDR3 has 11 residues. V was trimmed by 3 bases and J by 6 bases, leaving 7 bases between them. The CDR3 spells CASSSRSEQYF. DNA for the CDR3: TGTGCCAGCAGCTCACGGAGCGAGCAGTACTTC.

The chain employs TRBV9 and TRBJ2-1; 7 nucleotides align to TRBD2. Trimming took 3 bases from V and 4 from J; bases not matched to a gene: 7. CDR1 is SGDLS, CDR2 YYNGEE, per germline. The CDR3 runs to 15 residues. CDR3 bases: TGTGCCAGCAGCGCGGCGACTAGCAGATACAATGAGCAGTTCTTC. Translating gives CASSAATSRYNEQFF.

This chain uses TRBV19 with TRBJ1-4, with 10 bases fitting TRBD1. The germline CDR1 and CDR2 sequences are LNHDA and SQIVND (reference sequence). The CDR3 loop spans 16 amino acids. The junction had 6 bases not matched to a gene; V was cut back by 6 bases and J by 2 bases. DNA for the CDR3: TGTGCCAGTAGCCCGTCGGGACAGGGGACTAATGAAAAACTGTTTTTT. It translates to CASSPSGQGTNEKLFF.

This sequence joins TRBV29-1 and TRBJ1-3, with 10 nucleotides matching TRBD1. Germline V gives CDR1 SQVTM, CDR2 ANQGSEA. The CDR3 runs to 15 residues. V dropped 7 bases and J dropped 0; count of bases not matched to a gene: 6. CDR3 residues: CSDSTGGTSGNTIYF. Here the CDR3 DNA reads TGCAGCGATTCGACAGGGGGCACCTCTGGAAACACCATATATTTT.

The chain couples TRBV5-1 to TRBJ2-7, with 8 bases matching TRBD1. Germline CDR1 is SGHRS and CDR2 is YFSETQ. The CDR3 sequence is 13 residues long. V lost 1 base to trimming and J lost 7 bases; unmatched junction nucleotides: 4. The CDR3: CASSLPGGEEQYF. CDR3 sequence (DNA): TGCGCCAGCAGCTTGCCAGGGGGCGAGGAGCAGTACTTC.

This rearrangement joins TRBV4-3 to TRBJ2-5, with 10 bases identical to TRBD1. The germline gives CDR1 LGHNA, CDR2 YSLEER. The CDR3 spans 15 residues. V trimming: 5 bases; J trimming: 4 bases; junction bases outside the gene matches: 7. The CDR3 DNA reads as TGCGCCAGCAGCAGGGACAGGGGAGTGGGAGAGACCCAGTACTTC. It specifies CASSRDRGVGETQYF.

The chain is built from TRBV7-2 and TRBJ1-4, with unresolved D. Germline V lookup: CDR1 SGHTA, CDR2 FQGNSA. Trimming removed 5 bases at V and 7 bases at J, with 14 bases between. The CDR3 extends over 14 amino acids. Here the CDR3 DNA reads TGTGCCAGCAGCCCCGAGAGGGAAGTTGAAAAACTGTTTTTT. Translated: CASSPEREVEKLFF.

The CDR3 loop is CATSRDRWAVPEEAFF. CDR3 nucleotide sequence: TGTGCCACCAGCAGAGATAGGTGGGCAGTCCCCGAAGAAGCTTTCTTT. The chain is built from TRBV15 and TRBJ1-1; D unclear. Germline-derived CDR1 and CDR2 are LNHNV and YYDKDF (reference sequence). The CDR3 runs to 16 residues. The V gene lost 0 bases and the J gene lost 8 bases, with 19 bases spanning the gap.

The V call is TRBV7-9, the J call TRBJ1-6; D unclear. This CDR3 is built from 17 residues. Germline V gene lookup returns CDR1 SEHNR and CDR2 FQNEAQ (reference sequence). V was clipped by 5 bases and J by 0 bases, with 14 bases between them. The CDR3 is CASSPAGGSSYNSPLHF. CDR3 nucleotides: TGTGCCAGCAGCCCAGCGGGCGGAAGCTCCTATAATTCACCCCTCCACTTT.

The chain is built from TRBV15 and TRBJ2-5, with D perhaps TRBD1 (6 bases). The end of the DNA is better explained by TRBJ2-7, so the J call may be wrong. Germline assignment: CDR1 LNHNV and CDR2 YYDKDF (reference sequence). The CDR3 loop spans 15 amino acids. Written as DNA, the CDR3 is TGTGCCACCAGCAGAGATACAGGGCGTCCCTACGAGCAGTACTTC. Encoded protein: CATSRDTGRPYEQYF.

The genes are TRBV2 and TRBJ2-7; 8 bases map to TRBD2. The V and J ends lost 5 bases and 0 bases, in that order; junction bases with no gene match: 3. CDR1 SNHLY and CDR2 FYNNEI come from the germline V gene. The CDR3 consists of 14 residues. This CDR3 reads CASSLGGVSYEQYF. CDR3 nucleotide sequence: TGTGCCAGCAGTCTCGGGGGGGTCTCCTACGAGCAGTACTTC.

Here the CDR3 DNA reads TGTGCCAGCAGCTTCGACAATGGAGGCTCCTACGAGCAGTACTTC. Protein product: CASSFDNGGSYEQYF. The genes are TRBV11-2 and TRBJ2-7, with D perhaps TRBD2 (5 bases). Between the trimmed V and J ends, which lost 3 bases and 0 bases, there was a span of 12 bases. Germline-derived CDR1 and CDR2 are SGHAT and FQNNGV. CDR3 length equals 15 residues.

The gene calls are TRBV27 and TRBJ1-4, with 8 positions matching TRBD1. V dropped 3 bases and J dropped 0; count of bases not matched to a gene: 9. Germline V gene data show CDR1 as MNHEY and CDR2 as SMNVEV (reference sequence). The CDR3 consists of 18 residues. CDR3 in amino acids: CASSFNYRGGTTNEKLFF. The DNA of the CDR3 is TGTGCCAGCAGTTTCAACTACAGGGGGGGGACAACTAATGAAAAACTGTTTTTT.

The J gene is TRBJ1-2, the V gene TRBV28; D possibly corresponds to TRBD1 (6 bases). Trimming left V 6 bases short and J 6 bases short, with 8 bases between. The germline CDR1 and CDR2 sequences are MDHEN and SYDVKM. There are 11 residues in the CDR3. The CDR3 coding sequence is TGTGCCAGCAGCAGGGGTAATGGCTACACCTTC. Amino acids: CASSRGNGYTF.